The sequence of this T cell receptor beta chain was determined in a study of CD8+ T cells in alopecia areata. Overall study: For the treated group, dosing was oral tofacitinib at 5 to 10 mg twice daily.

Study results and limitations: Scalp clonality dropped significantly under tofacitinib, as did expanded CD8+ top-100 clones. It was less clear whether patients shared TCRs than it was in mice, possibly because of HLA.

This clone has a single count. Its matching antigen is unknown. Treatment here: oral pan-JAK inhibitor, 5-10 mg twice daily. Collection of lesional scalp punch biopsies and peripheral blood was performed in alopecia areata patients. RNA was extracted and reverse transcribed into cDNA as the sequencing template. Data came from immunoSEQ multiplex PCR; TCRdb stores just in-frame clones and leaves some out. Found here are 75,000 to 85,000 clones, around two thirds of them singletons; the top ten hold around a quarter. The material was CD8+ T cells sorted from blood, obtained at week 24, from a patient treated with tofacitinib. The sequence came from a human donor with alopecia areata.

CDR3 in DNA: TGTGCCAGCAGCGTAGGTGTGGTCGGGGCCAACGTCCTGACTTTC. This translates into CASSVGVVGANVLTF. V usage is TRBV9 and J usage is TRBJ2-6; D remains unclear. Trimming pared 0 bases from V and 4 bases from J, leaving 8 bases between. Germline V gene sequence: CDR1 SGDLS, CDR2 YYNGEE. The CDR3 covers 15 residues.